This T cell receptor beta chain appears in the sequencing data of a study of blood T cell repertoires in COVID-19. The wider study: Samples of COVID-19 (acute and convalescent) were obtained from the United States, Italy and Spain. T cells, B-cell-depleted T cells, or PBMCs supplied cDNA or gDNA.

Study processing details: Amplifying reference gene primers gave estimates of nucleated cell counts. This table comes from immunoSEQ multiplex PCR, and its TCRdb copy is limited to in-frame clones, with some not included. The DNA gave D and trimming, while V, J and clone size come from that table. Of 450,000 to 500,000 clones listed, 70% to 90% are singletons. Germline values: CDR1 SGHDT, CDR2 YYEEEE. This CDR3 is 16 amino acids long. The junction had 4 bases not matched to a gene; V was cut back by 1 base and J by 0 bases. The chain joins TRBV5-6 to TRBJ2-1; 7 bases match TRBD2. This TCR came from a human donor in a cohort sampled during active COVID-19. Sample: peripheral blood. The CDR3 sequence: CASSLPGRGSYNEQFF. CDR3 sequence (DNA): TGTGCCAGCAGCTTGCCTGGGAGGGGCTCCTACAATGAGCAGTTCTTC.